Each of the 29 T cell receptor beta chains below was sequenced from the same sample in a study of blood T cell repertoires in COVID-19. Here immunoSEQ multiplex PCR was the method, and the copy in TCRdb shows in-frame clones only, minus some. The sample includes about 490,000 clones, approximately 85% of them seen just once. The sequenced material came from peripheral blood. The receptors derive from a human donor in a cohort sampled during active COVID-19.

This chain links TRBV4-2 with TRBJ2-1; maybe TRBD2 (8 bases). This CDR3 contains 17 residues. Deletions cut 1 base from V and 10 bases from J, with 23 bases between. The germline CDR1 and CDR2 sequences are LGHNA and YNFKEQ. CDR3 DNA: TGTGCCAGCAGCCAAGCGGGGGACTTGATAGCGGGACAGGAGCAGTTCTTC. Its protein is CASSQAGDLIAGQEQFF.

The J gene is TRBJ1-5, the V gene TRBV7-3; D unclear. This CDR3 has 13 amino acids. V lost 0 bases, J lost 7 bases, and 7 bases lay in between. CDR1 and CDR2 (germline): SGHTA, FQGTGA. In DNA form, the CDR3 reads TGTGCCAGCAGCTTAACCGGGGAACAGCCCCAGCATTTT. Protein product: CASSLTGEQPQHF.

The genes are TRBV5-4 and TRBJ2-3; a weak D match, TRBD1 (5 bases). CDR3 length equals 15 residues. V was trimmed by 3 bases and J by 1 base, leaving 12 bases between them. Germline values: CDR1 SGHNT, CDR2 YYREEE (reference sequence). CDR3 in amino acids: CASSSTASRTDTQYF. In nucleotides, the CDR3 is TGTGCCAGCAGCTCGACAGCGTCACGCACAGATACGCAGTATTTT.

The chain combines TRBV7-2 with TRBJ1-1; 8 bases agree with TRBD1. The CDR3 is made up of 12 amino acids. V shed 3 bases, J shed 11 bases, and the junction held 5 bases outside the gene matches. Germline CDR1 reads SGHTA; CDR2 reads FQGNSA. CDR3 amino acids: CASSLDRVGAFF. The CDR3 nucleotides read TGTGCCAGCAGCTTGGACAGGGTGGGTGCTTTCTTT.

The chain couples TRBV5-5 to TRBJ2-1; 9 nucleotides align to TRBD1. Germline V gene lookup returns CDR1 SGHKS and CDR2 YYEKEE (reference sequence). Trimming removed 6 bases from V and 5 bases from J; junction bases left unmatched: 9. The CDR3 has 15 residues. In DNA form, the CDR3 reads TGTGCCAGCATTAGCGGAGACAGGGGGGACAATGAGCAGTTCTTC. It translates to CASISGDRGDNEQFF.

The chain has TRBV11-1 and TRBJ2-1; D perhaps matches TRBD1 (5 bases). V was pared by 4 bases and J by 9 bases, with 19 bases between. The CDR3 is 15 amino acids. Germline lookup yields CDR1 SGHAT and CDR2 FQDESV (reference sequence). CDR3 amino acids: CASSSGLRKESEQFF. The CDR3 DNA is TGTGCCAGCAGCTCAGGGCTACGGAAAGAGAGTGAGCAGTTCTTC. Drawing the rest from reference TRBV11-1 and TRBJ2-1, the complete variable domain is EAEVAQSPRYKITEKSQAVAFWCDPISGHATLYWYRQILGQGPELLVQFQDESVVDDSQLPKDRFSAERLKGVDSTLKIQPAELGDSAMYLCASSSGLRKESEQFFGPGTRLTVL.

This chain uses TRBV18 with TRBJ1-5; 8 nucleotides agree with TRBD1. This CDR3 region has 17 residues. Trimming removed 3 bases from V and 3 bases from J; junction bases left unmatched: 10. The V gene's germline CDR1 is KGHSH and CDR2 LQKENI. CDR3 sequence: CASSPGIRDRTNQPQHF. The DNA of the CDR3 is TGTGCCAGCTCACCGGGCATCCGGGACAGGACCAATCAGCCCCAGCATTTT.

This clone was observed a single time. This chain connects TRBV30 to TRBJ1-2; D perhaps matches TRBD1 (6 bases). The length of the CDR3 is 13 residues. Germline V gene data show CDR1 as GTSNPN and CDR2 as SVGIG (reference sequence). Deletions cut 1 base from V and 2 bases from J, with 8 bases between. The CDR3 loop reads CAWSAGGNYGYTF. CDR3 nucleotides: TGTGCCTGGAGTGCGGGGGGCAACTATGGCTACACCTTC.

The chain links TRBV4-1 to TRBJ1-1; D is perhaps TRBD1 (6 bases). The CDR3 spans 15 residues. Trimming pared 5 bases from V and 1 base from J, leaving 14 bases between. Germline CDR1 reads MGHRA; CDR2 reads YSYEKL. CDR3 protein: CASSEADRENTEAFF. CDR3 nucleotide sequence: TGCGCCAGCAGCGAAGCGGACAGAGAGAACACTGAAGCTTTCTTT.

V usage is TRBV10-3 and J usage is TRBJ1-1, with a weak D call TRBD1 (5 bases). Trimming removed 6 bases from V and 4 bases from J, with 12 bases in between. The length of the CDR3 is 13 residues. Germline V gene lookup returns CDR1 ENHRY and CDR2 SYGVKD. CDR3 sequence (DNA): TGTGCCATCAGGGACCCAGGGTTCACTGAAGCTTTCTTT. As protein: CAIRDPGFTEAFF.

CDR3 nucleotides: TGTGCCAGTAGTATAGGCCCTGGACAGAACTATGGCTACACCTTC. Protein: CASSIGPGQNYGYTF. The chain recombines TRBV19 with TRBJ1-2; D possibly corresponds to TRBD1 (6 bases). CDR3 length: 15 amino acids. CDR1 is LNHDA, CDR2 SQIVND, per germline (reference sequence). Trimming took 1 base from V and 2 from J, leaving 11 bases between them.

This chain links TRBV18 with TRBJ2-1; TRBD2 might be the D (5 bases). This CDR3 spans 13 amino acids. From germline, CDR1 is KGHSH and CDR2 LQKENI. V lost 1 base to trimming and J lost 6 bases, with 7 bases between them. The CDR3 bases are TGTGCCAGCTCACCACAGACTACCAATGAGCAGTTCTTC. Translation gives CASSPQTTNEQFF.

The CDR3 nucleotides read TGTGCCAGCAGCCCTCAGGGGAATGGGGTTGAGTATGGCTACACCTTC. Encoded protein: CASSPQGNGVEYGYTF. This chain connects TRBV9 to TRBJ1-2; D might be TRBD1 (6 bases). Trimming left V 4 bases short and J 5 bases short, with 21 bases between. Germline V CDR1 and CDR2: SGDLS, YYNGEE. This CDR3 has 16 residues.

The chain employs TRBV6-2 or TRBV6-3 and TRBJ2-7; 11 bases are a match to TRBD1. CDR1 and CDR2 (germline): MNHEY, SVGEGT. The trim removed 6 bases at V and 3 bases at J, leaving 10 bases unmatched. The CDR3 loop spans 16 amino acids. CDR3 in amino acids: CASSKPPGQGVYEQYF. CDR3 nucleotide sequence: TGTGCCAGCAGCAAACCACCGGGACAGGGGGTCTACGAGCAGTACTTC.

V usage is TRBV7-8 and J usage is TRBJ1-4; 7 nucleotides agree with TRBD1. Per the germline V gene, CDR1 is SGHVS and CDR2 is FQNEAQ. V was pared by 5 bases and J by 3 bases, with 9 bases of the junction left unmatched. This CDR3 contains 16 residues. The CDR3 here is CASSPLVGQSNEKLFF. In DNA, the CDR3 is TGTGCCAGCAGCCCGCTTGTGGGACAGTCTAATGAAAAACTGTTTTTT.

The chain joins TRBV6-1 to TRBJ1-2, with D possibly being TRBD1 (5 bases). Trimming took 3 bases from V and 4 from J, leaving 15 bases between them. This CDR3 spans 15 amino acids. Germline CDR1 MNHNS, CDR2 SASEGT. Here the CDR3 DNA reads TGTGCCAGCAGTGACGCCCGGGGGGAAATCTATGGCTACACCTTC. Residues: CASSDARGEIYGYTF.

Comments on this clone: Within the sample, other DNA sequences also encode this same CDR3. This chain links TRBV27 with TRBJ1-5; 9 positions match TRBD1. CDR3 size: 14 residues. V lost 5 bases to trimming and J lost 6 bases; unmatched junction nucleotides: 5. The germline gives CDR1 MNHEY, CDR2 SMNVEV (reference sequence). The CDR3 spells CASSLTGGLQPQHF. CDR3 bases: TGTGCCAGCAGTCTTACAGGGGGCCTTCAGCCCCAGCATTTT.

This chain uses TRBV2 with TRBJ1-5, with 8 positions matching TRBD1. This CDR3 contains 15 residues. The ends lost 6 bases at V and 7 bases at J; junction bases unmatched: 11. Germline V gene data show CDR1 as SNHLY and CDR2 as FYNNEI. The CDR3 nucleotides are TGTGCCAGCAGAGAGGGACAGGTCGGGAAGCAGCCCCAGCATTTT. Residues: CASREGQVGKQPQHF.

This clone occurred a few times. The rearrangement joins TRBV4-2 to TRBJ1-2; D is possibly TRBD1 (6 bases). Germline CDR1 reads LGHNA; CDR2 reads YNFKEQ. The ends were cut back, 4 bases at V and 8 bases at J, with 14 bases in the middle. This CDR3 spans 13 amino acids. As DNA, the CDR3 is TGTGCCAGCAGCCCAGGGGAAGGGCGCGGCTACACCTTC. It specifies CASSPGEGRGYTF.

V usage is TRBV9 and J usage is TRBJ1-4; D is unresolved. V lost 0 bases and J 11 bases, leaving 11 bases between the germline ends. The CDR3 has 13 amino acids. Germline V gene lookup returns CDR1 SGDLS and CDR2 YYNGEE. The CDR3 spells CASSVDKEEKLFF. DNA for the CDR3: TGTGCCAGCAGCGTAGACAAGGAGGAGAAACTGTTTTTT.

This sequence joins TRBV28 and TRBJ2-7; D perhaps matches TRBD1 (6 bases). Germline CDR1 MDHEN, CDR2 SYDVKM. The CDR3 runs to 16 residues. Trimming removed 5 bases at V and 2 bases at J, with 19 bases between. The CDR3 loop reads CASSPLGDRTTYEQYF. CDR3 DNA sequence: TGTGCCAGCAGTCCTTTAGGAGACAGGACGACCTACGAGCAGTACTTC.

J is TRBJ1-5 and V is TRBV19; D might be TRBD1 (5 bases). Germline CDR1 LNHDA, CDR2 SQIVND (reference sequence). V was pared by 3 bases and J by 4 bases, with 13 bases between. The CDR3 is made up of 15 amino acids. CDR3 sequence reads: CASSIRDSPNQPQHF. CDR3 in DNA: TGTGCCAGTAGTATCCGGGACTCCCCAAATCAGCCCCAGCATTTT.

The gene calls are TRBV7-2 and TRBJ1-2; possibly TRBD1 for D (5 bases). This CDR3 has 15 amino acids. Trimming took off 4 bases at V and 3 bases at J, with 15 bases between the two ends. The germline gives CDR1 SGHTA, CDR2 FQGNSA. The CDR3 spells CASSSRQGEDYGYTF. The CDR3, as DNA: TGTGCCAGCAGCTCCCGACAAGGGGAGGACTATGGCTACACCTTC.

This chain connects TRBV7-2 to TRBJ2-5; unclear D gene. Germline assignment: CDR1 SGHTA and CDR2 FQGNSA. This CDR3 comprises 14 residues. Trimming removed 4 bases from V and 3 bases from J, with 12 bases in between. CDR3 DNA: TGTGCCAGCAGCTCGAGAGGCGAAGAAGAGACCCAGTACTTC. Its protein product is CASSSRGEEETQYF.

The chain has TRBV3-1 (or the pseudogene TRBV3-2) and TRBJ2-2, with 9 positions matching TRBD1. The CDR3 loop spans 16 amino acids. Per germline, CDR1 LGHDT and CDR2 YNNKEL (reference sequence). The trim removed 4 bases at V and 4 bases at J, leaving 7 bases unmatched. This CDR3 reads CASSLGQGRSTGELFF. The CDR3 nucleotides are TGTGCCAGCAGCCTGGGACAGGGACGGAGCACCGGGGAGCTGTTTTTT.

This chain joins TRBV2 and TRBJ2-1; 8 bases align to TRBD1. The CDR3 consists of 15 residues. Germline V gene data show CDR1 as SNHLY and CDR2 as FYNNEI. V lost 5 bases and J lost 7; bases outside the gene matches: 10. The CDR3 DNA follows: TGTGCCAGCAGTACCGGGCAGGGGGCCAGGAATGAGCAGTTCTTC. It codes for CASSTGQGARNEQFF.

The chain combines TRBV3-1 (or the pseudogene TRBV3-2) with TRBJ2-5, with D unclear. Trimming removed 4 bases from V and 1 base from J, with 7 bases in between. Germline loops: CDR1 LGHDT, CDR2 YNNKEL (reference sequence). This CDR3 is 13 amino acids long. CDR3 coding DNA: TGTGCCAGCAGCCCGTTCCCCCAAGAGACCCAGTACTTC. Residues: CASSPFPQETQYF.

This chain connects TRBV19 to TRBJ2-7, with 7 bases fitting TRBD1. The CDR3 sequence is 14 residues long. The germline V gene encodes CDR1 LNHDA and CDR2 SQIVND (reference sequence). The J segment lost 0 bases and the V segment lost 6 bases, leaving 5 bases of the junction unmatched. CDR3 in amino acids: CASRSDRLSYEQYF. DNA for the CDR3: TGTGCCAGTAGATCGGACAGGCTCTCCTACGAGCAGTACTTC.

This clone came up a few times. The rearrangement links TRBV30 to TRBJ1-5; maybe TRBD1 (5 bases). Trimming took off 0 bases at V and 4 bases at J, with 13 bases between the two ends. CDR1 is GTSNPN and CDR2 is SVGIG in the germline V gene (reference sequence). The CDR3 is 15 amino acids. The CDR3 is CAWSVNLGANQPQHF. The DNA of the CDR3 is TGTGCCTGGAGTGTAAACTTAGGGGCTAATCAGCCCCAGCATTTT. The full variable domain, rest sourced from reference TRBV30 and TRBJ1-5, is SQTIHQWPATLVQPVGSPLSLECTVEGTSNPNLYWYRQAAGRGLQLLFYSVGIGQISSEVPQNLSASRPQDRQFILSSKKLLLSDSGFYLCAWSVNLGANQPQHFGDGTRLSIL.